This T cell receptor beta chain was sequenced during a study of blood T cell repertoires in COVID-19. Study details: COVID-19 samples, acute and convalescent, were from the United States, Italy and Spain.

Germline V lookup: CDR1 KGHSH, CDR2 LQKENI. V lost 3 bases and J 6 bases, leaving 12 bases between the germline ends. CDR3 length: 13 amino acids. In the source study's methods: Amplification of reference gene primers provided the estimated nucleated cell counts. The protocol was immunoSEQ multiplex PCR, while the TCRdb copy is restricted to in-frame clones and leaves out a portion. V and J calls plus clone size are reproduced from that table; the DNA served to infer D and trimming. The sample consists of roughly 73,000 clones, 88% of them appearing once. The rearrangement links TRBV18 to TRBJ2-7; D is perhaps TRBD1 (6 bases). Input material: peripheral blood. The receptor comes from a human donor in a cohort sampled during active COVID-19. The CDR3 loop reads CASSPSRDTEQYF. CDR3 nucleotide sequence: TGTGCCAGCTCACCCTCCCGGGACACCGAGCAGTACTTC.